The 18 T cell receptor beta chains given below trace back to one sample, sequenced in a study of cytomegalovirus exposure and HLA in healthy donors. It was with 60 Vbeta and 13 Jbeta primers that the PCR ran. Data came from immunoSEQ multiplex PCR; TCRdb stores just in-frame clones and leaves some out. The sample lists more than 85,000 clones, 76% seen once, with roughly 8.2% in the top ten. Sequenced input: PBMCs. The receptor set was obtained from a woman aged 50 to 60 in good health and CMV-seropositive.

The rearrangement joins TRBV4-3 to TRBJ2-7, with 9 nucleotides matching TRBD2. This CDR3 contains 16 residues. The germline gives CDR1 LGHNA, CDR2 YSLEER. With V trimmed by 3 bases and J by 8 bases, 14 bases remained unmatched. For the CDR3, the DNA is TGCGCCAGCAGCCAGGGAGTAAATAGCGGGAGAGGGAAGCAGTACTTC. Translated: CASSQGVNSGRGKQYF.

This sequence joins TRBV7-2 and TRBJ2-5; possible D gene TRBD2, 6 bases. Trimming stripped 5 bases from V and 2 bases from J, with 15 bases between. The CDR3 loop spans 15 amino acids. Germline values: CDR1 SGHTA, CDR2 FQGNSA. The CDR3 region has the DNA TGTGCCAGCAGCCTAGTTGGGGCGGGACAAGAGACCCAGTACTTC. Its protein is CASSLVGAGQETQYF.

The chain carries TRBV7-9 and TRBJ1-1; 7 bases align to TRBD1. Germline trimming cut 4 bases from V and 3 bases from J; bases unmatched to any gene: 5. CDR1 is SEHNR, CDR2 FQNEAQ, per germline (reference sequence). The CDR3 spans 14 residues. CDR3 in DNA: TGTGCCAGCAGCTCACAGGGGACGGACACTGAAGCTTTCTTT. Protein product: CASSSQGTDTEAFF.

This chain links TRBV6-5 with TRBJ1-1, with 11 bases matching TRBD1. This CDR3 region has 14 residues. CDR1 is MNHEY and CDR2 is SVGAGI in the germline V gene. The V gene end was trimmed by 1 base and the J gene end by 7 bases; junction bases not matched to a gene: 2. CDR3 in DNA: TGTGCCAGCAGTTACTGGACAGGGGGCGTTGAAGCTTTCTTT. It yields the protein CASSYWTGGVEAFF.

This clone was counted a few times. This rearrangement joins TRBV5-8 to TRBJ1-2; D remains ambiguous. Trimming shortened V by 0 bases and J by 5 bases, and 8 bases separated the two germline ends. The germline V gene encodes CDR1 SGHTS and CDR2 YDEGEE. The length of the CDR3 is 13 residues. The DNA of the CDR3 is TGTGCCAGCAGCTTGGGGCCAGTATATGGCTACACCTTC. It codes for CASSLGPVYGYTF.

V gene TRBV7-6 combines with J gene TRBJ2-3; 8 bases fit TRBD2. Germline CDR1 and CDR2: SGHVS and FNYEAQ. This CDR3 spans 14 amino acids. The ends lost 4 bases at V and 1 base at J; junction bases unmatched: 1. CDR3 nucleotides: TGTGCCAGCAGCTCGCGGGGGGGCACAGATACGCAGTATTTT. Translating gives CASSSRGGTDTQYF. The variable domain in full, completed from reference TRBV7-6 and TRBJ2-3, reads GAGVSQSPRYKVTKRGQDVALRCDPISGHVSLYWYRQALGQGPEFLTYFNYEAQQDKSGLPNDRFSAERPEGSISTLTIQRTEQRDSAMYRCASSSRGGTDTQYFGPGTRLTVL.

This clone was seen a handful of times. J is TRBJ2-7 and V is TRBV5-5; D is unclear. The V and J ends lost 0 bases and 5 bases respectively, with 12 bases between them. There are 14 residues in the CDR3. Germline V CDR1 and CDR2: SGHKS, YYEKEE (reference sequence). This chain's CDR3 is CASSLATRSDEQYF. Here the CDR3 DNA reads TGTGCCAGCAGCTTGGCTACCAGGTCGGACGAGCAGTACTTC.

This clone occurred once. This chain joins TRBV29-1 and TRBJ2-7; TRBD1 agrees at 7 bases. V lost 6 bases, J lost 3 bases, and 8 bases stayed unmatched. This CDR3 contains 13 residues. Germline loops: CDR1 SQVTM, CDR2 ANQGSEA. CDR3 sequence reads: CSVLPTGFYEQYF. CDR3 nucleotide sequence: TGCAGCGTACTACCGACAGGGTTCTACGAGCAGTACTTC.

This clone was recorded a few times. The chain recombines TRBV6-6 with TRBJ2-7, with 9 bases identical to TRBD2. V shed 8 bases, J shed 4 bases, and the junction held 9 bases outside the gene matches. In germline, CDR1 is MNHNY, CDR2 SVGAGI (reference sequence). The CDR3 extends over 14 amino acids. CDR3 sequence reads: CASHLSGSSYEQYF. CDR3 in DNA: TGTGCCAGCCACCTTAGCGGGAGTAGTTACGAGCAGTACTTC.

V is TRBV29-1 and J is TRBJ2-5, with 11 nucleotides matching TRBD2. This CDR3 contains 14 residues. Germline CDR1 is SQVTM and CDR2 is ANQGSEA. After removal of 5 bases from V and 5 bases from J, the junction contained 7 bases not matched to a gene. CDR3 in amino acids: CSVSGTSGGETQYF. The DNA for the CDR3 is TGCAGCGTTAGCGGGACTAGCGGAGGGGAGACCCAGTACTTC.

V and J are TRBV7-9 and TRBJ2-1; tentatively, D is TRBD2 (6 bases). The germline V gene has CDR1 SEHNR and CDR2 FQNEAQ (reference sequence). V lost 3 bases, J lost 9 bases, and 15 bases lay in between. CDR3 length equals 14 residues. CDR3 residues: CASSFTNGSGEQFF. In DNA, the CDR3 is TGTGCCAGCAGCTTCACTAACGGGAGTGGTGAGCAGTTCTTC.

The gene calls are TRBV2 and TRBJ2-3; a possible D gene is TRBD2 (6 bases). The CDR3 is 16 amino acids. Deletions cut 7 bases from V and 4 bases from J, with 21 bases between. Germline V gene lookup returns CDR1 SNHLY and CDR2 FYNNEI. In DNA form, the CDR3 reads TGTGCCAGCACCGGGCCCTCGCGGGACGCCCCAGATACGCAGTATTTT. It is translated as CASTGPSRDAPDTQYF.

This clone has a single count. This sequence joins TRBV2 and TRBJ2-5, with 7 bases that match TRBD2. The V and J ends lost 0 bases and 7 bases, in that order; junction bases with no gene match: 8. Germline-derived CDR1 and CDR2 are SNHLY and FYNNEI. This CDR3 is 15 amino acids long. The CDR3, as DNA: TGTGCCAGCAGTGAAGCGGCCCTAGCGGAAGGGACCCAGTACTTC. It translates to CASSEAALAEGTQYF.

V usage is TRBV2 and J usage is TRBJ2-1; TRBD1 might be the D (6 bases). The germline V gene encodes CDR1 SNHLY and CDR2 FYNNEI. The CDR3 runs to 14 residues. The V and J ends lost 6 bases and 3 bases respectively, with 12 bases between them. The CDR3, as DNA: TGTGCCAGCAGCAGGACAGATTTCTACAATGAGCAGTTCTTC. Its translation: CASSRTDFYNEQFF.

The chain recombines TRBV11-3 with TRBJ2-1, with D unresolved. Trimming removed 5 bases from V and 5 bases from J, with 25 bases in between. Germline V gives CDR1 SGHNT, CDR2 YENEEA. The CDR3 consists of 18 residues. The CDR3 spells CASSNPTDGVISDNEQFF. The CDR3 bases are TGTGCCAGCAGCAACCCGACTGATGGTGTGATATCAGACAATGAGCAGTTCTTC. The variable domain in full, completed from reference TRBV11-3 and TRBJ2-1, reads EAGVVQSPRYKIIEKKQPVAFWCNPISGHNTLYWYLQNLGQGPELLIRYENEEAVDDSQLPKDRFSAERLKGVDSTLKIQPAELGDSAVYLCASSNPTDGVISDNEQFFGPGTRLTVL.

The gene calls are TRBV18 and TRBJ1-2; possible D gene TRBD1, 6 bases. The germline V gene has CDR1 KGHSH and CDR2 LQKENI. V was cut by 2 bases and J by 4 bases, with 14 bases left in between. The CDR3 extends over 15 amino acids. CDR3 DNA: TGTGCCAGCTCACCAAGCCAGGGGAATGTCTATGGCTACACCTTC. As protein: CASSPSQGNVYGYTF.

This clone was found once. V is TRBV19 and J is TRBJ2-3, with TRBD1 matching over 10 bases. V lost 9 bases, J lost 3 bases, and 12 bases stayed unmatched. This CDR3 is built from 16 residues. Per the germline V gene, CDR1 is LNHDA and CDR2 is SQIVND (reference sequence). The CDR3 here is CASRRTGTGETDTQYF. For the CDR3, the DNA is TGTGCCAGCCGACGCACCGGGACAGGGGAGACAGATACGCAGTATTTT.

The chain recombines TRBV5-1 with TRBJ2-5, with a possible D match to TRBD2 (7 bases). The V and J ends lost 1 base and 2 bases respectively, with 12 bases between them. Looked up from germline, CDR1 is SGHRS and CDR2 is YFSETQ. The CDR3 extends over 15 amino acids. The CDR3 region has the DNA TGCGCCAGCAGCTTGTACGGGGGGCTACAAGAGACCCAGTACTTC. It specifies CASSLYGGLQETQYF.